This T cell receptor beta chain was captured in a study of long-term antiretroviral therapy in people with HIV. Study outcomes and limitations: Older ART regimens may have been in use when blood was drawn between the mid-2000s and the late 2010s. ART adherence, viral resistance and therapy changes went undocumented.

Treated in the United States were all of the participants with HIV. V was pared by 2 bases and J by 4 bases, with 4 bases of the junction left unmatched. The CDR3 length is 15 residues. CDR1 and CDR2 (germline): SGHRS, YFSETQ. With survey level as its setting, the immunoSEQ assay was v3.0. Assay used: immunoSEQ multiplex PCR; TCRdb lists only in-frame clones, some missing. The table records 35,000 or so clones, approximately 83% of them present only once. Points on this clone: Its antigen is not identified.

This clonotype originated in a man younger than 30 with HIV. The source material was unsorted PBMCs, sampled 0.4 years before starting antiretroviral therapy. The rearrangement links TRBV5-1 to TRBJ1-2; 11 positions match TRBD1. CDR3 DNA sequence: TGCGCCAGCAGCTTAGGGGACAGGGGGGCCTATGGCTACACCTTC. It codes for CASSLGDRGAYGYTF.